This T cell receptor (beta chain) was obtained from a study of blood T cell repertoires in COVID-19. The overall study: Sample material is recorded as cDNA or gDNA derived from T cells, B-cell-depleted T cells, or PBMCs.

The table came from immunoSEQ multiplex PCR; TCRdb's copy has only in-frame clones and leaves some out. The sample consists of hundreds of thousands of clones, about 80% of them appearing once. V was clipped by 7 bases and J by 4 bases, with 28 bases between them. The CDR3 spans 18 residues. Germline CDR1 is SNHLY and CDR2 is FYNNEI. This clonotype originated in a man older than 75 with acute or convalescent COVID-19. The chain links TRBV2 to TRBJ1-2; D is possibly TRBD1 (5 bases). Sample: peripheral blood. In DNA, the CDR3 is TGTGCCAGCACCAGCGCCCTCGTTGACAGCACTTGGCGCTATGGCTACACCTTC. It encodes CASTSALVDSTWRYGYTF. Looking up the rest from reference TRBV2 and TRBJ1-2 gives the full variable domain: EPEVTQTPSHQVTQMGQEVILRCVPISNHLYFYWYRQILGQKVEFLVSFYNNEISEKSEIFDDQFSVERPDGSNFTLKIRSTKLEDSAMYFCASTSALVDSTWRYGYTFGSGTRLTVV.